A selection of T cell receptor beta chains follows, all from one sample in a study of T-cell memory formation after mild COVID-19. MiXCR, run by TCRdb on the 5' RACE reads, gives a single entry per CDR3 protein. The table shows hundreds of thousands of distinct CDR3 sequences, with approximately 27% occurring only once. The material sequenced was PBMCs or a T cell subset sorted from them (not recorded which). The receptors derive from an adult woman who had mild COVID-19 (a few samples of this study predate the infection). Cell type and time point are not known. CDR3s include the opening cysteine and the closing phenylalanine or tryptophan. D genes are given only for firm matches. Clone size is stated in some rows and not others, as once, few, many or a class when expanded.

abundance	j_gene	d_gene	v_gene	CDR3aa	CDR3nt
-	TRBJ1-1	TRBD1	TRBV7-9	CASSSTPRQGTGAFF	TGTGCCAGCAGTAGCACACCTCGACAGGGGACTGGAGCTTTCTTT
-	TRBJ2-3	-	TRBV9	CASSVAPVPGGTDTQYF	TGTGCCAGCAGCGTAGCACCTGTCCCGGGAGGCACAGATACGCAGTATTTT
-	TRBJ2-1	-	TRBV18	CASSDRGQSYNEQFF	TGTGCCAGCTCAGATAGGGGTCAGTCCTACAATGAGCAGTTCTTC
-	TRBJ2-7	-	TRBV12-3/TRBV12-4	CASSETGAGSYEQYF	TGTGCCAGCAGCGAGACCGGGGCAGGGTCCTACGAGCAGTACTTC
-	TRBJ1-5	-	TRBV4-2	CASSRVLNQPQHF	TGTGCCAGCAGTCGGGTCCTGAATCAGCCCCAGCATTTT
-	TRBJ2-7	-	TRBV18	CASSPGIWQGLMGEQYF	TGTGCCAGCTCGCCAGGTATCTGGCAGGGACTTATGGGTGAGCAGTACTTC
-	TRBJ2-7	-	TRBV30	CAWRGRGNYEQYF	TGTGCCTGGAGGGGTAGGGGAAACTACGAGCAGTACTTC
-	TRBJ1-2	-	TRBV20-1	CSARGTGYGYTF	TGCAGTGCTAGGGGGACGGGCTATGGCTACACCTTC
few	TRBJ2-7	-	TRBV5-5	CASRWDIYYEQYF	TGTGCCAGCAGGTGGGACATCTACTACGAGCAGTACTTC
-	TRBJ2-7	TRBD1	TRBV5-6	CASSLYRGAYEQYF	TGTGCCAGCAGCTTGTACAGGGGCGCCTACGAGCAGTACTTC
-	TRBJ2-1	-	TRBV4-3	CASSQGKALYEQFF	TGCGCCAGCAGCCAAGGGAAAGCTCTCTATGAGCAGTTCTTC
-	TRBJ2-7	-	TRBV12-3/TRBV12-4	CASSSGDTYEQYF	TGTGCCAGCAGTTCGGGGGACACCTACGAGCAGTACTTC
few	TRBJ1-5	-	TRBV12-3/TRBV12-4	CASQQVGQPQHF	TGTGCCAGCCAACAGGTCGGTCAGCCCCAGCATTTT
-	TRBJ2-7	-	TRBV4-1	CASSQEPGTYEQYF	TGCGCCAGCAGCCAAGAACCAGGGACCTACGAGCAGTACTTC
few	TRBJ1-6	TRBD1	TRBV7-2	CASSPDRAGNSPLHF	TGTGCCAGCAGCCCCGACAGGGCCGGCAATTCACCCCTCCACTTT
few	TRBJ2-7	TRBD2	TRBV20-1	CSASHSGRGDYEQYF	TGCAGTGCTAGCCATAGCGGGAGGGGGGACTACGAGCAGTACTTC
few	TRBJ2-7	-	TRBV20-1	CSARPGLGGHEQYF	TGCAGTGCTAGGCCGGGACTAGGGGGCCACGAGCAGTACTTC
-	TRBJ2-1	-	TRBV6-7	CASSYSLGRVSYEQFF	TGTGCCAGCAGTTACTCGTTGGGTAGAGTATCCTATGAGCAGTTCTTC
few	TRBJ2-4	TRBD2	TRBV4-3	CASSLGAGDPKNIQYF	TGCGCCAGCAGCCTCGGAGCGGGGGATCCCAAAAACATTCAGTACTTC
few	TRBJ2-5	TRBD1	TRBV5-1	CASSLRAGIQGAKETQYF	TGCGCCAGCAGCTTGCGTGCTGGGATACAGGGGGCCAAGGAGACCCAGTACTTC
-	TRBJ1-2	-	TRBV2	CASSAPGGGYTF	TGTGCCAGCAGTGCCCCTGGGGGAGGCTACACCTTC
-	TRBJ2-7	TRBD2	TRBV5-1	CASSLGSGGSYEQYF	TGCGCCAGCAGCTTGGGAAGCGGGGGGTCCTACGAGCAGTACTTC
-	TRBJ1-1	-	TRBV6-5	CASSYSSTGRPTEAFF	TGTGCCAGCAGTTACTCGAGCACAGGTCGGCCCACTGAAGCTTTCTTT
-	TRBJ2-2	TRBD2	TRBV5-5	CASSPLPSGVGPGELFF	TGTGCCAGCAGCCCCCTTCCTAGCGGGGTGGGGCCCGGGGAGCTGTTTTTT
few	TRBJ2-3	TRBD2	TRBV7-2	CASSQVAGGPPDTQYF	TGTGCCAGCAGCCAAGTAGCGGGGGGGCCTCCAGATACGCAGTATTTT
few	TRBJ1-1	-	TRBV7-6	CASSLGGHRSEAFF	TGTGCCAGCAGCTTAGGAGGTCATCGCTCTGAAGCTTTCTTT
once	TRBJ2-4	-	TRBV6-2/TRBV6-3	CASSYPAKNIQYF	TGTGCCAGCAGTTACCCGGCCAAAAACATTCAGTACTTC
-	TRBJ2-3	-	TRBV7-2	CASSLSPNGGTDTQYF	TGTGCCAGCAGCTTATCCCCGAATGGTGGCACAGATACGCAGTATTTT
-	TRBJ2-7	-	TRBV5-6	CASSSRGVQYF	TGTGCCAGCAGCTCCAGGGGAGTGCAGTACTTC
-	TRBJ2-3	-	TRBV9	CASSVALDTQYF	TGTGCCAGCAGCGTAGCTCTTGATACGCAGTATTTT
few	TRBJ2-1	TRBD1	TRBV7-9	CASSSNAWTGVYNEQFF	TGTGCCAGCAGCTCCAACGCCTGGACAGGGGTCTACAATGAGCAGTTCTTC
-	TRBJ2-5	TRBD1	TRBV4-3	CASSQDPGGAETQYF	TGCGCCAGCAGCCAAGATCCAGGGGGCGCTGAGACCCAGTACTTC
few	TRBJ1-2	TRBD1	TRBV4-1	CASSQEGQGANYGYTF	TGTGCCAGCAGCCAAGAGGGACAGGGCGCTAACTATGGCTACACCTTC
-	TRBJ1-2	TRBD1	TRBV7-2	CASSPDRVISGYTF	TGTGCCAGCAGCCCGGACAGGGTCATATCTGGCTACACCTTC
few	TRBJ2-3	-	TRBV24-1	CATSDPRGRTDTQYF	TGTGCCACCAGTGATCCGCGGGGACGGACAGATACGCAGTATTTT
-	TRBJ2-1	-	TRBV5-1	CASFELENEQFF	TGCGCCAGCTTCGAACTGGAGAATGAGCAGTTCTTC
-	TRBJ2-5	TRBD1	TRBV5-1	CASSPGDRGGETQYF	TGCGCCAGCAGCCCGGGGGACAGGGGAGGCGAGACCCAGTACTTC
few	TRBJ1-2	-	TRBV4-3	CASSQVLGRGDGYTF	TGCGCCAGCAGCCAAGTCCTCGGCAGGGGCGATGGCTACACCTTC
few	TRBJ2-1	TRBD2	TRBV15	CATSRDLGSSGNEQFF	TGTGCCACCAGCAGAGATCTCGGTTCTAGCGGCAATGAGCAGTTCTTC
-	TRBJ2-2	-	TRBV19	CASVTGVAGELFF	TGTGCCAGTGTAACTGGGGTCGCCGGGGAGCTGTTTTTT
-	TRBJ2-2	-	TRBV7-2	CASSFDKGMDTGELFF	TGTGCCAGCAGCTTTGACAAGGGGATGGACACCGGGGAGCTGTTTTTT
-	TRBJ1-1	-	TRBV6-2/TRBV6-3	CASSYRGLNTEAFF	TGTGCCAGCAGTTACAGGGGTCTGAACACTGAAGCTTTCTTT
-	TRBJ2-1	-	TRBV7-2	CASSVIRVHNEQFF	TGTGCCAGCAGCGTTATCAGGGTCCACAATGAGCAGTTCTTC
few	TRBJ2-3	TRBD1	TRBV6-5	CASSDRGWDTQYF	TGTGCCAGCAGCGACAGGGGATGGGATACGCAGTATTTT
few	TRBJ2-2	-	TRBV7-9	CASSPGTLNTGELFF	TGTGCCAGCAGCCCGGGGACATTGAACACCGGGGAGCTGTTTTTT
few	TRBJ1-1	-	TRBV2	CASSARRGANTEAFF	TGTGCCAGCAGTGCACGCAGGGGTGCGAACACTGAAGCTTTCTTT
-	TRBJ2-1	TRBD2	TRBV7-3	CASSPLPGLAGVGNEQFF	TGTGCCAGCAGCCCCCTTCCGGGACTAGCGGGAGTTGGTAATGAGCAGTTCTTC
many	TRBJ1-1	TRBD1	TRBV18	CASSPTGTVRDTEAFF	TGTGCCAGCTCACCGACTGGGACAGTCCGGGACACTGAAGCTTTCTTT
few	TRBJ2-5	-	TRBV16	CASSQFRHTEYQETQYF	TGTGCCAGCAGCCAATTTCGTCATACAGAGTACCAAGAGACCCAGTACTTC
-	TRBJ1-1	-	TRBV20-1	CSAMNRLNTEAFF	TGCAGTGCTATGAACAGATTGAACACTGAAGCTTTCTTT
few	TRBJ2-1	TRBD2	TRBV24-1	CATSDRKPGLAPNEQFF	TGTGCCACCAGTGACCGAAAACCGGGACTAGCGCCCAATGAGCAGTTCTTC
-	TRBJ1-1	-	TRBV10-3	CAISETDFSGMGTEAFF	TGTGCCATCAGTGAGACAGACTTCTCTGGGATGGGCACTGAAGCTTTCTTT
-	TRBJ2-3	-	TRBV5-1	CASSLGRVTDTQYF	TGCGCCAGCAGCTTGGGGCGGGTCACAGATACGCAGTATTTT
few	TRBJ2-1	-	TRBV7-6	CASSLERGMGYNEQFF	TGTGCCAGCAGCCTCGAACGGGGGATGGGATACAATGAGCAGTTCTTC
few	TRBJ2-2	-	TRBV6-1	CASGPDSRPGELFF	TGTGCCAGCGGCCCGGACAGTCGCCCCGGGGAGCTGTTTTTT
-	TRBJ1-4	-	TRBV7-2	CASSLGSRTNEKLFF	TGTGCCAGCAGCCTAGGGTCTAGGACTAATGAAAAACTGTTTTTT
-	TRBJ1-2	-	TRBV6-6	CASSYSLDWGYTF	TGTGCCAGCAGTTACTCGCTAGATTGGGGCTACACCTTC
few	TRBJ1-2	-	TRBV9	CASSVSGANGYTF	TGTGCCAGCAGCGTATCAGGGGCGAATGGCTACACCTTC
many	TRBJ1-6	TRBD1	TRBV9	CASSPRTGLNSPLHF	TGTGCCAGCAGCCCCCGGACAGGGTTGAATTCACCCCTCCACTTT